This T cell receptor beta chain stems from a study of T cells in Graves' hyperthyroidism and ophthalmopathy. This CDR3 has 16 amino acids. V shed 2 bases and J 6 bases; nucleotides not matched to a gene: 6. Germline CDR1 is SGHTA and CDR2 is FQGNSA. It was RNA transcripts that yielded the amplified TCR beta CDR3 regions. HTBI primers were the set used in a first-round RT-PCR of the TCR CDR3. TCRdb ran MiXCR on the multiplex PCR reads and lists one entry per CDR3 protein. Here the sample spans roughly 600,000 distinct CDR3 sequences, about 15% being singletons. This clonotype was seen at least ten times.

The sequencing sample was made of blood. This clonotype was obtained from a woman in her forties or fifties with Graves' ophthalmopathy. This chain uses TRBV7-2 with TRBJ2-2; TRBD2 matches at 10 bases. The CDR3 sequence: CASSLIILAGAGELFF. The CDR3 DNA is TGTGCCAGCAGCTTAATTATCCTAGCGGGAGCCGGGGAGCTGTTTTTT.